This entry lists 22 T cell receptor beta chains sequenced from one sample in a study of blood T cell repertoires in COVID-19. Clones were read by immunoSEQ multiplex PCR, and TCRdb kept only the in-frame ones, dropping some. The sample yields 490,000 or so clones, approximately 90% seen once. Sequencing used PBMCs or T cells enriched from blood (not recorded which). The receptors were gathered from a woman aged 60-75 years who had recovered from COVID-19.

The chain is built from TRBV6-4 and TRBJ1-1; the match to TRBD1 covers 7 bases. The CDR3 loop spans 14 amino acids. Germline CDR1 MRHNA, CDR2 SNTAGT. V was pared by 6 bases and J by 1 base, with 5 bases of the junction left unmatched. The CDR3 is CASRDHRGNTEAFF. CDR3 bases: TGTGCCAGCAGGGATCACAGGGGGAACACTGAAGCTTTCTTT.

The rearrangement uses TRBV5-1 and TRBJ1-1; D perhaps matches TRBD1 (6 bases). The V end was cut by 0 bases, the J end by 3 bases, with 12 bases between. The CDR3 runs 15 residues. Germline-derived CDR1 and CDR2 are SGHRS and YFSETQ. The CDR3 DNA reads TGCGCCAGCAGCTTGGCAGGGGCGCGGGACACTGAAGCTTTCTTT. Translating gives CASSLAGARDTEAFF.

The V gene is TRBV7-2, the J gene TRBJ2-1; TRBD2 is a possible D gene (7 bases). Germline loops: CDR1 SGHTA, CDR2 FQGNSA. CDR3 length: 16 residues. With 2 bases removed from V and 6 bases from J, the gap between germline ends came to 17 bases. CDR3 DNA sequence: TGTGCCAGCAGCTTATTAGGGGGGGCAGTTGGCAATGAGCAGTTCTTC. This gives the protein CASSLLGGAVGNEQFF.

The V and J genes are TRBV12-3 or TRBV12-4 and TRBJ1-2, with D unclear. The CDR3 has 11 amino acids. Between the trimmed V and J ends, which lost 5 bases and 2 bases, there was a span of 3 bases. CDR3 region: CASSRNYGYTF. The CDR3 nucleotides read TGTGCCAGCAGTCGGAACTATGGCTACACCTTC.

The chain links TRBV6-6 to TRBJ2-3; TRBD1 matches 9 bases. V was clipped by 6 bases and J by 0 bases; unmatched bases: 4. The CDR3 covers 15 residues. The germline CDR1 and CDR2 sequences are MNHNY and SVGAGI (reference sequence). The CDR3 region is CASSSQGASTDTQYF. The CDR3, as DNA: TGTGCCAGCAGCTCACAGGGGGCTAGCACAGATACGCAGTATTTT.

The chain carries TRBV5-1 and TRBJ2-2; TRBD1 matches 8 bases. The CDR3 totals 17 residues. With 0 bases clipped from V and 4 bases from J, the junction kept 8 bases outside the gene matches. Looked up from germline, CDR1 is SGHRS and CDR2 is YFSETQ. CDR3 coding DNA: TGCGCCAGCAGCTTGGTTTGGCAGGGGGCCGGCACCGGGGAGCTGTTTTTT. As protein: CASSLVWQGAGTGELFF.

This clone was observed once. The chain combines TRBV7-8 with TRBJ2-7; D unresolved. V was pared by 5 bases and J by 3 bases, with 11 bases between. Germline V lookup: CDR1 SGHVS, CDR2 FQNEAQ. The CDR3 covers 13 residues. The CDR3 coding sequence is TGTGCCAGCAGCCTTACAGAATACTACGAGCAGTACTTC. Encoded protein: CASSLTEYYEQYF.

The chain employs TRBV5-1 and TRBJ2-7, with TRBD1 matching 8 bases. The CDR3 length is 12 residues. Looked up from germline, CDR1 is SGHRS and CDR2 is YFSETQ. Unmatched junction bases numbered 2, after V lost 7 bases and J lost 2 bases. CDR3 protein: CASGQGPYEQYF. The CDR3 DNA is TGCGCCAGCGGACAGGGCCCCTACGAGCAGTACTTC. Variable domain in full (rest from reference TRBV5-1 and TRBJ2-7): KAGVTQTPRYLIKTRGQQVTLSCSPISGHRSVSWYQQTPGQGLQFLFEYFSETQRNKGNFPGRFSGRQFSNSRSEMNVSTLELGDSALYLCASGQGPYEQYFGPGTRLTVT.

The count of this clone is one. The V and J genes are TRBV11-3 and TRBJ1-3; 9 bases match TRBD1. Germline V gives CDR1 SGHNT, CDR2 YENEEA. Losses at the gene ends were 5 bases for V and 2 bases for J; bases not matched to a gene: 10. The CDR3 is 17 amino acids. CDR3 nucleotides: TGTGCCAGCAGCGCCGACTCCACAGGGGGCCCTGGAAACACCATATATTTT. This codes for CASSADSTGGPGNTIYF.

The chain joins TRBV10-3 to TRBJ2-2; perhaps TRBD1 as D (6 bases). Between the trimmed V and J ends, which lost 10 bases and 0 bases, there was a span of 15 bases. The CDR3 contains 15 residues. Germline V gene lookup returns CDR1 ENHRY and CDR2 SYGVKD. The CDR3: CATSSTGSNTGELFF. The CDR3 coding sequence is TGTGCCACCTCTTCGACAGGATCGAACACCGGGGAGCTGTTTTTT.

J is TRBJ1-2 and V is TRBV4-1; D remains unclear. Trimming shortened V by 4 bases and J by 4 bases, and 19 bases separated the two germline ends. The CDR3 sequence is 16 residues long. Germline V gene data show CDR1 as MGHRA and CDR2 as YSYEKL. This CDR3 is CASSPGEGYAAYGYTF. CDR3 DNA sequence: TGCGCCAGCAGCCCTGGGGAGGGTTACGCTGCCTATGGCTACACCTTC.

The chain recombines TRBV5-4 with TRBJ2-2, with 7 nucleotides matching TRBD1. The germline CDR1 and CDR2 sequences are SGHNT and YYREEE (reference sequence). The CDR3 covers 15 residues. The trim removed 4 bases at V and 3 bases at J, leaving 6 bases unmatched. This chain's CDR3 is CASSPTGWDTGELFF. For the CDR3, the DNA is TGTGCCAGCAGCCCGACAGGGTGGGACACCGGGGAGCTGTTTTTT.

The chain employs TRBV7-9 and TRBJ1-5; 9 bases match TRBD1. V dropped 1 base and J dropped 7; count of bases not matched to a gene: 5. The CDR3 contains 15 residues. The germline V gene has CDR1 SEHNR and CDR2 FQNEAQ (reference sequence). CDR3 coding DNA: TGTGCCAGCAGCTTAGGTACAGGGGGCAGGCAGCCCCAGCATTTT. Translating it yields CASSLGTGGRQPQHF.

In its sample, this clone was seen a few times. In DNA, the CDR3 is TGTGCCAGCAGTTTTGAGCACACCGGGGAGCTGTTTTTT. Residues: CASSFEHTGELFF. The rearrangement links TRBV27 to TRBJ2-2; D gene ambiguous. Trimming took off 3 bases at V and 3 bases at J, with 5 bases between the two ends. CDR1 MNHEY and CDR2 SMNVEV come from the germline V gene (reference sequence). This CDR3 comprises 13 residues.

This clone was picked up a small number of times. The chain combines TRBV19 with TRBJ2-2; D unresolved. This CDR3 has 12 residues. V was clipped by 3 bases and J by 5 bases, with 4 bases between them. Germline assignment: CDR1 LNHDA and CDR2 SQIVND (reference sequence). CDR3 nucleotide sequence: TGTGCCAGTAGTATTAGTACCGGGGAGCTGTTTTTT. Translation: CASSISTGELFF.

This rearrangement joins TRBV7-2 to TRBJ1-3; 7 bases align to TRBD1. V lost 4 bases, J lost 2 bases, and 14 bases stayed unmatched. The CDR3 spans 18 residues. Germline V gives CDR1 SGHTA, CDR2 FQGNSA. CDR3 sequence (DNA): TGTGCCAGCAGCTCCCTTCCGGGACAGCTCTCACCTGGAAACACCATATATTTT. Translated: CASSSLPGQLSPGNTIYF.

At least ten counts were recorded for this clone. The J gene is TRBJ1-1, the V gene TRBV14, with no clear D. Trimming shortened V by 0 bases and J by 7 bases, and 9 bases separated the two germline ends. CDR1 SGHDN and CDR2 FVKESK come from the germline V gene. The CDR3 is made up of 13 amino acids. The CDR3 protein is CASSQDLEGEAFF. The CDR3 nucleotides read TGTGCCAGCAGCCAAGATCTGGAGGGTGAAGCTTTCTTT.

The chain joins TRBV2 to TRBJ1-1; D is ambiguous. Trimming took 9 bases from V and 6 from J, leaving 8 bases between them. This CDR3 contains 10 residues. From germline, CDR1 is SNHLY and CDR2 FYNNEI. The CDR3 reads CASRGAEAFF. As DNA, the CDR3 is TGTGCCAGTCGAGGCGCTGAAGCTTTCTTT.

The rearrangement uses TRBV10-2 and TRBJ2-7; 8 nucleotides match TRBD2. CDR1 is WSHSY, CDR2 SAAADI, per germline. V was clipped by 6 bases and J by 3 bases; unmatched bases: 13. The CDR3 covers 16 residues. CDR3 region: CASSKLADTRGYEQYV. CDR3 nucleotides: TGCGCCAGCAGCAAACTAGCGGACACTAGGGGCTACGAGCAGTACGTC.

This clone turned up a few times. The chain uses TRBV25-1 and TRBJ1-4; D might be TRBD1 (6 bases). Germline CDR1 MGHDK, CDR2 SYGVNS. V dropped 4 bases and J dropped 3 bases, with 12 bases sitting between them. The CDR3 runs to 15 residues. The CDR3 DNA is TGTGCCAGCAGTGGTAACAGGGCTCCTAATGAAAAACTGTTTTTT. Translation gives CASSGNRAPNEKLFF. The entire variable domain, with the rest obtained from reference TRBV25-1 and TRBJ1-4, is as follows: EADIYQTPRYLVIGTGKKITLECSQTMGHDKMYWYQQDPGMELHLIHYSYGVNSTEKGDLSSESTVSRIRTEHFPLTLESARPSHTSQYLCASSGNRAPNEKLFFGSGTQLSVL.

The genes are TRBV5-1 and TRBJ2-3; D not certain. Per germline, CDR1 SGHRS and CDR2 YFSETQ. V dropped 3 bases and J dropped 4 bases, with 15 bases sitting between them. The CDR3 has 15 residues. The CDR3 DNA follows: TGCGCCAGCAGCTCCCTCGGGTGGAGCGCAGATACGCAGTATTTT. Its protein product is CASSSLGWSADTQYF.

As to this clone: This sample also contains other DNA sequences that code for the same CDR3. This rearrangement joins TRBV5-1 to TRBJ2-1, with unresolved D. Germline CDR1 and CDR2: SGHRS and YFSETQ. V shed 0 bases and J shed 5 bases, with 3 bases lying between them. This CDR3 region has 12 residues. The CDR3 reads CASSLGDNEQFF. CDR3 DNA sequence: TGCGCCAGCAGCTTGGGAGACAATGAGCAGTTCTTC.